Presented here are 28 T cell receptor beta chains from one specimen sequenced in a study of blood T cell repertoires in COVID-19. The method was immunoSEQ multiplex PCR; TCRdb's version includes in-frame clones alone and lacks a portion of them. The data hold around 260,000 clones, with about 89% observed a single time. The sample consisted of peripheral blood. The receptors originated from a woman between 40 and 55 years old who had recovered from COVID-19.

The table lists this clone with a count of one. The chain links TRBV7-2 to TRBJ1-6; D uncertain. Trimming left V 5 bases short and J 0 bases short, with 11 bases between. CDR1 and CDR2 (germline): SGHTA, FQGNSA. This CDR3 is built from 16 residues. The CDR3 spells CASSPRRSSYNSPLHF. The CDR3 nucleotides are TGTGCCAGCAGCCCTCGACGGAGCTCCTATAATTCACCCCTCCACTTT.

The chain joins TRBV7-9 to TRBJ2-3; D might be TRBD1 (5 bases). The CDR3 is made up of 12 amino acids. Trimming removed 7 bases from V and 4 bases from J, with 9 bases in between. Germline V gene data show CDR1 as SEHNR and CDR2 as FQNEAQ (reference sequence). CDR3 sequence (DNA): TGTGCCAGCACCCTACAGGCAGATACGCAGTATTTT. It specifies CASTLQADTQYF. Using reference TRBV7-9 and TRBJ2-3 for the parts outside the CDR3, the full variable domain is DTGVSQNPRHKITKRGQNVTFRCDPISEHNRLYWYRQTLGQGPEFLTYFQNEAQLEKSRLLSDRFSAERPKGSFSTLEIQRTEQGDSAMYLCASTLQADTQYFGPGTRLTVL.

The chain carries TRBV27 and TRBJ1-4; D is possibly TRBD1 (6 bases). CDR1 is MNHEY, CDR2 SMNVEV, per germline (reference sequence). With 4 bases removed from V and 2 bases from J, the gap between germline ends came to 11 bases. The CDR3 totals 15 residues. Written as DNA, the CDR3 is TGTGCCAGCAGTTCAACAGGGTCGACTAATGAAAAACTGTTTTTT. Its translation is CASSSTGSTNEKLFF.

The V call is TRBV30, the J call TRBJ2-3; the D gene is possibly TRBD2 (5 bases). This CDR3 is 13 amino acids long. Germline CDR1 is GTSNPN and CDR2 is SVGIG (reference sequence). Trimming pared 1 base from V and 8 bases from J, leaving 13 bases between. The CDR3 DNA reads TGTGCCTGGAGTGCCCGTTTGGGAGTTACGCAGTATTTT. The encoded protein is CAWSARLGVTQYF.

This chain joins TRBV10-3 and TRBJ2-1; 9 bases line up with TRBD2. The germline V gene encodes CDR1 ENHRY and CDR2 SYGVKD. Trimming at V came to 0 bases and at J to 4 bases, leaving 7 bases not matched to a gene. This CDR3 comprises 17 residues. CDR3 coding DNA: TGTGCCATCAGTGAGTCGACGGCTAGCGGGACGTACAATGAGCAGTTCTTC. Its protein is CAISESTASGTYNEQFF.

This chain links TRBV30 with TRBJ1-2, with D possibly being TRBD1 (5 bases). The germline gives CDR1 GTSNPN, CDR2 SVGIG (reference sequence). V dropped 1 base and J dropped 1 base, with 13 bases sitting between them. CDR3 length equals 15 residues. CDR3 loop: CAWSDARTRNYGYTF. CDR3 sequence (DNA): TGTGCCTGGAGTGACGCCCGGACACGTAACTATGGCTACACCTTC.

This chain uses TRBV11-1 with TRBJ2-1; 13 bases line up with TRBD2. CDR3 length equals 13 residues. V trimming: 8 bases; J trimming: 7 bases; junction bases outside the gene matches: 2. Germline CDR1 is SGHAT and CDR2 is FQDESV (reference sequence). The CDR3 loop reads CASGTSGVNEQFF. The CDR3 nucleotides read TGTGCCAGCGGGACTAGCGGGGTGAATGAGCAGTTCTTC.

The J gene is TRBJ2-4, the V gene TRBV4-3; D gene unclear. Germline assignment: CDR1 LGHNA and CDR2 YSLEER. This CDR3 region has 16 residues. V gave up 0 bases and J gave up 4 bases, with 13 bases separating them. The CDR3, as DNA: TGCGCCAGCAGCCAAGATCTGAGGCGCGGAAAAAACATTCAGTACTTC. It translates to CASSQDLRRGKNIQYF.

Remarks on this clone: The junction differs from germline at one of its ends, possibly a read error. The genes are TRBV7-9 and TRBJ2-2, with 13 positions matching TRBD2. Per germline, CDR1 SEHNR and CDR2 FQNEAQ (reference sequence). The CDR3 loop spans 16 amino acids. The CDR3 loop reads CASTLRLAGGFGELFF. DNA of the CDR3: TGTGCCAGCACCTTAAGACTAGCGGGGGGTTTCGGGGAGCTGTTTTTT.

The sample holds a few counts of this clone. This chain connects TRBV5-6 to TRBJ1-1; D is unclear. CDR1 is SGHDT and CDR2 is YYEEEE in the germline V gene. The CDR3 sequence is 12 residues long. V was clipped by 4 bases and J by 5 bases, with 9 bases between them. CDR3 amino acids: CASSLYLTEAFF. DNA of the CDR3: TGTGCCAGCAGCCTCTATTTGACTGAAGCTTTCTTT.

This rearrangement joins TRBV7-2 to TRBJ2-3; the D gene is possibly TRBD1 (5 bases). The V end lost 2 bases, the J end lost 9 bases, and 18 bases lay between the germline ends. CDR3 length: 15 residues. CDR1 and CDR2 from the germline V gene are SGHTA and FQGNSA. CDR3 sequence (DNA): TGTGCCAGCAGCTTACAACGGCAGGGTAAATTGACGCAGTATTTT. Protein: CASSLQRQGKLTQYF.

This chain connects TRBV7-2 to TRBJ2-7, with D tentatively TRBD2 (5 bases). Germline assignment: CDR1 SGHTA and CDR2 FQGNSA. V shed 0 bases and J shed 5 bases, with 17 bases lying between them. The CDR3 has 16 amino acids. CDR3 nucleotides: TGTGCCAGCAGCTTAGCCCCCCGGACTCTAAGGCACGAGCAGTACTTC. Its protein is CASSLAPRTLRHEQYF.

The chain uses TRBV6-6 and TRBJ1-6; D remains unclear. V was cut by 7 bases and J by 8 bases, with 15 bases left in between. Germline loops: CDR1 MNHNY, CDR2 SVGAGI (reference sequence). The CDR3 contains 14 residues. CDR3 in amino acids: CASKVSGFDSPLHF. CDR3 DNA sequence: TGTGCCAGCAAAGTCTCGGGATTTGATTCACCCCTCCACTTT.

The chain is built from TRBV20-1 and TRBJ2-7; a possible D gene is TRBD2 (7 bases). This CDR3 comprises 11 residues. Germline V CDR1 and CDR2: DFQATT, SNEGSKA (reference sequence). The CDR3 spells CRVLGGREQYF. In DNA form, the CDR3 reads TGCAGGGTTCTGGGGGGGCGAGAGCAGTACTTC.

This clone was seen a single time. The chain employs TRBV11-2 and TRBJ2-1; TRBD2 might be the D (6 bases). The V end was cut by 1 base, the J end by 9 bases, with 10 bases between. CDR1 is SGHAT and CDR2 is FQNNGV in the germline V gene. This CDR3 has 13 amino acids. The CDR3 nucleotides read TGTGCCAGCAGCTTAGGTATAGCGGCTGAGCAGTTCTTC. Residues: CASSLGIAAEQFF.

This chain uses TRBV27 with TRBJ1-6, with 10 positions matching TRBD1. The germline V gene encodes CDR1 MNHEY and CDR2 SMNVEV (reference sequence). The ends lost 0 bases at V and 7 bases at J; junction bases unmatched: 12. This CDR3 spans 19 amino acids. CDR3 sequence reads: CASSLSPGTGAFLNSPLHF. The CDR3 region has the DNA TGTGCCAGCAGTTTATCGCCCGGGACAGGGGCATTTTTGAATTCACCCCTCCACTTT.

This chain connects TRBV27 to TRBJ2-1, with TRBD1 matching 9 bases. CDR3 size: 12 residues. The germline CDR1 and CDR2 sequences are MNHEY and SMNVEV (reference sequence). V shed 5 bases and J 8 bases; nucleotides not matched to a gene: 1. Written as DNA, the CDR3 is TGTGCCAGCAGTCACAGGGGGCATGAGCAGTTCTTC. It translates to CASSHRGHEQFF.

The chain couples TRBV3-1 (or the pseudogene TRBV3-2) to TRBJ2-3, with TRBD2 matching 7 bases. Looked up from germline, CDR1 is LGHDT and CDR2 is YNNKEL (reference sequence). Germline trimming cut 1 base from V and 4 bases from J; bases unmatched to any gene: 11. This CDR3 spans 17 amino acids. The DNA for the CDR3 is TGTGCCAGCAGCCAAGTGCGCGGACTAGTTCTGGCAGATACGCAGTATTTT. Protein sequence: CASSQVRGLVLADTQYF.

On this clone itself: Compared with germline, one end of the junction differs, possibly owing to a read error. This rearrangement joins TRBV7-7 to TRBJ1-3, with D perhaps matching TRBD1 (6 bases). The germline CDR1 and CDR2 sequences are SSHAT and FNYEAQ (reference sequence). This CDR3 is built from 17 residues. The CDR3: CASSFPFPRTAGNTIYF. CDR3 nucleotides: TGTGCTAGCAGCTTCCCCTTTCCCCGGACAGCTGGAAACACCATATATTTT.

This CDR3 is CASLRGLINQPQHF. The CDR3, as DNA: TGTGCCAGCCTCAGGGGGCTGATCAATCAGCCCCAGCATTTT. The V and J genes are TRBV2 and TRBJ1-5; TRBD1 aligns across 8 bases. The CDR3 loop spans 14 amino acids. V gave up 8 bases and J gave up 3 bases; unmatched junction bases: 6. The germline V gene encodes CDR1 SNHLY and CDR2 FYNNEI.

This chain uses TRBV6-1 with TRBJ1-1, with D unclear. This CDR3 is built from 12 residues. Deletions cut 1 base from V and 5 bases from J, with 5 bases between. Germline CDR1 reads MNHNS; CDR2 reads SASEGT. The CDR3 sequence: CASSEGGTEAFF. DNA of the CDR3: TGTGCCAGCAGTGAAGGAGGGACTGAAGCTTTCTTT.

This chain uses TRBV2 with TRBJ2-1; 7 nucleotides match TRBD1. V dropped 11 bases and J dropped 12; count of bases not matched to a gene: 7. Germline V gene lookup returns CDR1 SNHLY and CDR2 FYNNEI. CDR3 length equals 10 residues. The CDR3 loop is CAAPRTGQFF. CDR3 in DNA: TGTGCCGCCCCCCGGACAGGGCAGTTCTTC.

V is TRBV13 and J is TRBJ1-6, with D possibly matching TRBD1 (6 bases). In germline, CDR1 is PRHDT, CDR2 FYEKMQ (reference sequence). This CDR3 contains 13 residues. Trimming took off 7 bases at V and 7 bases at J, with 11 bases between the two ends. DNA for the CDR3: TGTGCCAGCACCGGGCAGGGGAATTCACCCCTCCACTTT. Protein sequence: CASTGQGNSPLHF.

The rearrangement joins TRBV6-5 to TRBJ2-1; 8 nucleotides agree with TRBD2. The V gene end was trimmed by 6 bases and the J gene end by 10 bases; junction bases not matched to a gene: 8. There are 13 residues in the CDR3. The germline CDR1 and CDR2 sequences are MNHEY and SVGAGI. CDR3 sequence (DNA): TGTGCCAGCAGGGTTCCGGGGGGGGCCGAGCAGTTCTTC. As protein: CASRVPGGAEQFF.

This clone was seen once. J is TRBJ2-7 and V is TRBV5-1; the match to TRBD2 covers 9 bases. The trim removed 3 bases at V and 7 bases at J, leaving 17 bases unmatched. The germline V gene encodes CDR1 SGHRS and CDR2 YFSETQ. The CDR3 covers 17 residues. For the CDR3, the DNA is TGCGCCAGCAGCTCAAACCCTAGCGGGGCCACCTCCGGGGAGCAGTACTTC. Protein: CASSSNPSGATSGEQYF.

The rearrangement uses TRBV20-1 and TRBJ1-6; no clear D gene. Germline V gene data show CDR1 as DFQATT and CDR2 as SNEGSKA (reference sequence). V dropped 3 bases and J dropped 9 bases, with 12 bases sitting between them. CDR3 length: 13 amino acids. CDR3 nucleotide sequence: TGCAGTGCTAGTTCAGGCGTAGTTTCACCCCTCCACTTT. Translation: CSASSGVVSPLHF.

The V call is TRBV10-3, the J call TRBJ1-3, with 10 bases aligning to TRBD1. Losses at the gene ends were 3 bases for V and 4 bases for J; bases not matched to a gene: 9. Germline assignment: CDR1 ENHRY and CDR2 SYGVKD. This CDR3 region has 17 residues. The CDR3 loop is CAISELGTGAVGNTIYF. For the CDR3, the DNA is TGTGCCATCAGTGAATTGGGGACAGGGGCGGTCGGAAACACCATATATTTT.

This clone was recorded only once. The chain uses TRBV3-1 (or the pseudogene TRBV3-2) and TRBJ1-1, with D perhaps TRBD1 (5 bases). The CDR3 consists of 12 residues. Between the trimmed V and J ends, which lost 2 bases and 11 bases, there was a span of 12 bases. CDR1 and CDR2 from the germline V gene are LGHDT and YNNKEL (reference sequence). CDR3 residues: CASSQQQEGAFF. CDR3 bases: TGTGCCAGCAGCCAACAACAGGAGGGGGCTTTCTTT.